One TCR beta chain is described in this entry. The antigen is unknown. This entry belongs to a study of T-cell memory formation after mild COVID-19. This CDR3 has 17 residues. V dropped 4 bases and J dropped 1 base, with 19 bases sitting between them. The germline V gene encodes CDR1 SGDLS and CDR2 YYNGEE. Study observations and caveats: Within pre-infection memory, some responding clones were found, suggesting cross-reactive memory joined. Later expanders leaned CD4+, whereas clones that contracted between day 15 and 85 were balanced CD4/CD8.

TCRdb re-derived calls from the 5' RACE reads in MiXCR, one entry per CDR3 protein. The sample includes around 310,000 distinct CDR3 sequences, more than 15% of them seen just once. Source material: PBMCs or a T cell subset sorted from them (not recorded which). The genes are TRBV9 and TRBJ2-3; D remains unclear. This TCR derives from a man between 18 and 35 years old who had mild COVID-19 (a few samples of this study predate the infection). Cell type and time point are not known. The CDR3 is CASSPPGPERGTDTQYF. CDR3 DNA sequence: TGTGCCAGCAGCCCCCCCGGCCCGGAAAGGGGCACAGATACGCAGTATTTT.